This T cell receptor beta chain was identified in a study of cytomegalovirus exposure and HLA in healthy donors (dated by TCRdb to about 2017). For the study in its entirety: According to an earlier analysis of 550 to 700 of the donors, about 170 million T cells yielded 120 million or so unique TCR beta sequences and approximately 300 Gb of sequence data. Roughly 300 gigabases of sequencing data and around 80 million unique TCR sequences made up an early release that covered under 750 HLA-typed donors. Of the roughly 390 genotyped donors, less than 90% were placed in the genetic ancestry cluster associated with self-reported Caucasian donors. The aim of the study was to test whether cataloging public T cell receptors could identify signatures of past pathogen exposure. The study profiled the T cell repertoires of 550 to 700 subjects by immunosequencing and related them to cytomegalovirus serostatus. In addition to the first cohort of 666 subjects, a separate validation cohort of 120 different subjects was used. High-throughput TCR immunosequencing, statistical association of individual TCRs with disease status, and machine learning were combined to predict cytomegalovirus infection status. In a later analysis, previously published TCR beta repertoires from roughly 710 donors were re-analyzed and high-resolution HLA genotyping was added so that TCR occurrence patterns could be studied. The later analysis used no new phenotypic data to find candidate immune exposures, relying instead on TCR beta sequences and their occurrence across donors. In an earlier analysis of roughly 540 of the donors, high-throughput TCR beta sequencing was used to judge whether each TCR beta V gene segment behaved as functional or pseudogenic. Donor age, sex, ethnicity and CMV serostatus were collected together with the repertoire data. A later genetic analysis took genome-wide SNP genotypes for about 65% of the 666 donors and used that subset as a discovery cohort. All discovery cohort repertoires had been generated on a single sequencing platform. Both class I and class II loci were covered by HLA typing, at four-digit resolution. The number of donors typed differed by locus, with roughly 629-640 for A, B, C, DRB1 and DQB1, 522 for DQA1, over 600 for DPA1, and under 490 for DPB1. Because of strong linkage in the cohort, four or five DR-DQ haplotypes were treated as single units for association and clustering. Among about 360 genotyped donors of the cohort, an average of around 240,000 unique TCR beta nucleotide sequences were sequenced per donor, roughly 18% of them non-productive. The paper as a whole reports these results and caveats: Presence/absence analyses assumed roughly uniform sequencing depth across donors, an assumption that may not hold. In a later analysis, HLA-associated TCR beta chains were found to be more clonally expanded and to have lower generation probabilities than equally common non-associated chains. Because some donors lacked HLA typing at each locus, the association tests relied only on the typed subset. In vitro tests confirmed that three of the cytomegalovirus-associated TCR beta chains recognize cytomegalovirus antigens. This cohort had only TCR beta chains sequenced, and the lack of alpha or paired-chain data limited which features could be detected. For the cohort, immune exposure information was limited to CMV serostatus. Most CMV-associated TCR beta chains appeared to be HLA-restricted in a later analysis, and the HLA associations seemed to be driven largely by CMV exposure. Because counts were too low, seventeen rarely observed V segments, including chromosome 9 orphons, were excluded from the earlier analysis of some 540 of the donors. When HLA alleles, especially DR and DQ, strongly co-occurred, TCR associations were difficult to assign to individual alleles. A group of highly shared sequence variants was considered likely to be a technical artifact of the sequencing pipeline. A later genetic analysis reported fewer N-insertions in productive TCRs among donors in an Asian-associated ancestry cluster than the roughly 700-donor mean. In a later analysis, some 18,000 TCR beta sequences were associated with specific HLA alleles at a false discovery rate of 0.05. The study gave a list of 150 to 200 TCR beta chains associated with cytomegalovirus. According to the authors, the approach could potentially be generalized to other disease states and immunological phenotypes. Cytomegalovirus status was reported to be diagnosed by the classifier with high specificity and sensitivity in both the original and validation cohorts. According to a later analysis, parvovirus B19, influenza, CMV and Epstein-Barr virus appeared linked to several top co-occurrence clusters. An association between a missense DCLRE1C variant and V-gene and J-gene trimming of TCR beta chains was found in a later genetic analysis and replicated in an independent cohort. A further reported finding was that TCR beta sequences accurately predicted the HLA-A and HLA-B alleles for most subjects in the first cohort. In an earlier analysis of about 600 of the donors, most TCR beta V segments appeared in productive rearrangements about 87% or about 30% of the time, broadly matching IMGT annotations. A later analysis found that TCR association rates varied across HLA loci, with DRB1 alleles showing the most associated TCRs and HLA-C alleles the fewest. While some public TCRs were present in many individuals, most TCR sequences turned up only very rarely across donors. Linkage disequilibrium might explain the correlated functional status among segregating V segments, but an unknown experimental factor could not be ruled out. Some IMGT-functional V segments, including TRBV6-2 and TRBV6-3, could not be told apart with the 87-base-pair reads, so those segments were excluded.

This clone was observed a few times. Its antigen is still unknown. Base qualities were left out, and no much larger clone turns up one base away. The cohort comprised 670 or so healthy bone marrow donors. At the time of sampling, all cohort members were nominally healthy, though unrecorded immune exposures were likely present. The donor tested CMV seropositive, placing the donor among the approximately 290 seropositive members of the cohort. A peripheral blood sample was collected from each donor, and TCR beta sequencing was performed on peripheral blood mononuclear cells. Genomic DNA was extracted from the blood cell samples with the Qiagen DNeasy Blood Extraction Kit. The CDR3 spans 15 residues, from the cysteine through the phenylalanine. The DNA shown is the 45-base CDR3, in frame from base 1. Here V drops 1 base and J drops 7 bases, and the junction holds 5 bases not matched to any gene. The germline V gene (reference sequence) yields LNHNV for CDR1 and YYDKDF for CDR2.

The library was produced with the immunoSEQ multiplex PCR assay. For the multiplex PCR, a mixture combining 60 forward primers for TCR Vbeta segments and 13 reverse primers for TCR Jbeta segments was used. The CDR3 region of rearranged TCR beta genes was amplified from genomic DNA with a multiplex PCR assay. On the Illumina HiSeq System, the amplified TCR beta libraries were sequenced as 87-base-pair reads. The source study handled its data this way. A later analysis counted 65 million to 90 million unique TCR beta chains across the roughly 700 repertoires, and roughly 9.9 million of these chains were shared by at least two donors. Raw reads were error-corrected and collapsed into unique sequences by a nearest-neighbor algorithm in which closely related sequences were merged to remove PCR and sequencing errors. To assign V, D and J gene segments, CDR3 sequences were aligned to IMGT reference sequences. For a sequence to be retained, at least a six-nucleotide match to both a V gene segment and a J gene segment was required. Rearrangements were classified as productive when the CDR3 lacked stop codons and remained in frame with V and J, and all other rearrangements were classified as non-productive. CDR3 was defined according to IMGT convention as the region running from the second conserved V-encoded cysteine to the conserved J-encoded phenylalanine. The earlier analysis of fewer than 700 of the donors excluded sequences that lacked an unambiguous match to a single V gene segment. An earlier analysis of some 610 of the donors called V segments functional above 56.7% productive rearrangements and segregating when the between-donor standard deviation exceeded 5%. A statistical classification framework was built to diagnose cytomegalovirus status from the catalog of TCR beta chain sequences. In a later analysis, TCR nucleotide sequences were compared against IMGT/GENE-DB human TR gene sequences so that V and J genes could be assigned. Using the TCRdist pipeline, a later analysis assigned CDR3 sequences along with most-parsimonious VDJ recombination scenarios. In a later analysis, each TCR beta chain was defined by its CDR3 amino acid sequence together with its V-gene family, and reads lacking a unique V-gene family were excluded. A later analysis removed 592 highly shared, low-generation-probability nucleotide sequences to deal with suspected cross-contamination and a sequencing artifact. For each public chain, a later analysis derived a clonal expansion index from normalized ranks of inferred template counts within each repertoire. A later analysis computed generation probabilities with a VDJ recombination model fitted to out-of-frame rearrangements, and checked the results against IGoR. In a later analysis, hypergeometric tests were used to score TCR-TCR, TCR-HLA and TCR-CMV co-occurrence, with a repertoire-size bias correction applied to TCR pairs. In a later analysis, false discovery rates were estimated by permuting HLA or CMV assignments 20 times. In a later analysis, co-occurring TCRs were grouped with DBSCAN, and TCRdist sequence similarity was added when clustering was performed within HLA-allele-positive subsets. Repertoires with fewer than 30,000 or more than 120,000 public chains, plus five repertoires with anomalous nucleotide sharing, were excluded from co-occurrence clustering. TCRdb retrieved this table from immuneACCESS and kept in-frame rearrangements only. Not all clones are present; in checked studies, unresolved V genes account for under half, and no reason is known for the remainder. Clone size and the V and J calls come from that table; the DNA yielded D and trimming. The sample records about 150,000 clones, 80% of which are singletons. The ten largest clones represent around 7% of the sample.

This sequence uses TRBV15 and TRBJ2-2; TRBD1 agrees with 8 junctional bases. This receptor was taken from a young man in good health and CMV-seropositive. Specimen: PBMCs. Here is the DNA: TGTGCCACCAGCAGAGTTCAGGGGGCGAGCGGGGAGCTGTTTTTT. It codes for CATSRVQGASGELFF.